This T cell receptor (beta chain) was captured by sequencing in a study of blood T cell repertoires in COVID-19. Study as a whole: The study drew acute and convalescent COVID-19 samples from the United States, Italy and Spain. From T cells, B-cell-depleted T cells, or PBMCs came the material, which was cDNA or gDNA.

The CDR3 totals 12 residues. The ends lost 3 bases at V and 12 bases at J; junction bases unmatched: 3. The germline V gene encodes CDR1 LNHDA and CDR2 SQIVND (reference sequence). Methods used by the authors: Quantification of nucleated cells was approximated via reference gene primer amplification. Clones were read by immunoSEQ multiplex PCR, and TCRdb kept only the in-frame ones, dropping some. V and J calls and clone size are given by that table; D and trimming were obtained from the DNA. The repertoire holds about 120,000 clones, with 84% as singletons. The receptor was derived from a woman in her 40s with acute or convalescent COVID-19. The sequenced sample consisted of peripheral blood. This chain joins TRBV19 and TRBJ2-2; 8 positions match TRBD1. The CDR3 protein is CASSIGTGQLFF. DNA of the CDR3: TGTGCCAGTAGTATTGGGACAGGTCAGCTGTTTTTT.